The text below deals with one T cell receptor beta chain. Its matching antigen is unknown. TCRdb re-called the 5' RACE reads through MiXCR, storing one row per CDR3 protein. The table shows some 900,000 distinct CDR3 sequences, with roughly 12% occurring only once. The entry originates in a study of identical twins. Study outcomes and limitations: Twins showed weaker excess sharing in their beta out-of-frame sequences. Out-of-frame alpha sequences shared by twins showed excess low generation probability. The authors noted that invariant MAIT and iNKT cells could partly confound zero-insertion analyses.

Germline CDR1 LNHNV, CDR2 YYDKDF (reference sequence). The CDR3 spans 16 residues. V lost 1 base to trimming and J lost 3 bases; unmatched junction nucleotides: 6. This same sample was also taken into another study, of yellow fever vaccine responses in identical twins.

This chain links TRBV15 with TRBJ2-5; 9 nucleotides match TRBD2. This receptor was obtained from a woman younger than 30 in good health. Sequenced sample: PBMCs. The CDR3 DNA sequence: TGTGCCACCAGCAGAGCCGACCCTAGCGGGAAAGAGACCCAGTACTTC. This encodes CATSRADPSGKETQYF.